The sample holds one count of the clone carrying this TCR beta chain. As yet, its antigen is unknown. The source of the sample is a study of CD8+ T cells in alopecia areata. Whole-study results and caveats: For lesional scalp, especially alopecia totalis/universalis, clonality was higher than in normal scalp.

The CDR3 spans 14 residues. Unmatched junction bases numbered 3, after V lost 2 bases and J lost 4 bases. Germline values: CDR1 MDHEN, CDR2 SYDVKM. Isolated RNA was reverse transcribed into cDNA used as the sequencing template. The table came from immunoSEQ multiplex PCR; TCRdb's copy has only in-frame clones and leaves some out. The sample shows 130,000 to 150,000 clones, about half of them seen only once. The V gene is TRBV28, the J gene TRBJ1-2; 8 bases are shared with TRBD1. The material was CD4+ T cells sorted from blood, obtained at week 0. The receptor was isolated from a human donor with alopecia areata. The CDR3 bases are TGTGCCAGCAGTTTAGGGACAGGCGGCTATGGCTACACCTTC. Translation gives CASSLGTGGYGYTF.